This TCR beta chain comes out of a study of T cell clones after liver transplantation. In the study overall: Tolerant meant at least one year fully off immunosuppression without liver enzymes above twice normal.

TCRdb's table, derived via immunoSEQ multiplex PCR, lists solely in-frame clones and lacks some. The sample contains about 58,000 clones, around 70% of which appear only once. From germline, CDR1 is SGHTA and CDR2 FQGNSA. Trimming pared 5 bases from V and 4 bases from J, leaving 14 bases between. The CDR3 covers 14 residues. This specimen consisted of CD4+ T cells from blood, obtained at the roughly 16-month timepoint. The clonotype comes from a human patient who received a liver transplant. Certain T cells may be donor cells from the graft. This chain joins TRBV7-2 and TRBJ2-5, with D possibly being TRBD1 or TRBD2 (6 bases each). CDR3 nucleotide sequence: TGTGCCAGCAGCCCCTGGGGGGCGGGAGAGACCCAGTACTTC. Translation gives CASSPWGAGETQYF.